Below are 14 T cell receptor beta chains sequenced from a single sample in a study of cytotoxic CD8 clonotypes in ibrutinib-treated CLL. Profiling relied on immunoSEQ multiplex PCR, and the TCRdb table lists in-frame clones only, not all of them. The sample records roughly 160,000 clones, approximately 80% being singletons. The starting material was PBMCs, obtained after 24 months of ibrutinib treatment. The receptors here all came from a human donor with chronic lymphocytic leukemia.

The chain employs TRBV6-1 and TRBJ2-3; D ambiguous. V lost 2 bases to trimming and J lost 4 bases, with 16 bases between them. The CDR3 runs 16 residues. The germline gives CDR1 MNHNS, CDR2 SASEGT. CDR3 bases: TGTGCCAGCAGTGAACTTGGTGGCAGGCCGGCAGATACGCAGTATTTT. Its protein product is CASSELGGRPADTQYF.

The chain combines TRBV5-5 with TRBJ1-3, with D possibly TRBD1 on 5 matching bases. From germline, CDR1 is SGHKS and CDR2 YYEKEE (reference sequence). The CDR3 consists of 15 residues. Trimming removed 4 bases at V and 0 bases at J, with 11 bases between. The CDR3 DNA reads TGTGCCAGCAGCCAACTGGGGCCCTCTGGAAACACCATATATTTT. It specifies CASSQLGPSGNTIYF.

The chain links TRBV11-2 to TRBJ2-1; TRBD2 is a possible D gene (5 bases). Germline V gene lookup returns CDR1 SGHAT and CDR2 FQNNGV. This CDR3 contains 16 residues. Between the trimmed V and J ends, which lost 1 base and 4 bases, there was a span of 14 bases. Written as DNA, the CDR3 is TGTGCCAGCAGCTTAGGACAATCCACGGGATACAATGAGCAGTTCTTC. As protein: CASSLGQSTGYNEQFF.

The rearrangement links TRBV6-5 to TRBJ1-6, with D possibly matching TRBD1 (6 bases). Trimming took 2 bases from V and 7 from J, leaving 9 bases between them. The germline CDR1 and CDR2 sequences are MNHEY and SVGAGI. The CDR3 runs 14 residues. The CDR3 nucleotides read TGTGCCAGCAGTTACACAGGGAAGAATTCACCCCTCCACTTT. It codes for CASSYTGKNSPLHF.

V gene TRBV18 combines with J gene TRBJ2-7; TRBD2 agrees at 7 bases. The CDR3 runs 14 residues. Unmatched junction bases numbered 7, after V lost 5 bases and J lost 3 bases. Per the germline V gene, CDR1 is KGHSH and CDR2 is LQKENI. The CDR3 coding sequence is TGTGCCAGCTCAGAGGCGACTAGCAACTACGAGCAGTACTTC. As protein: CASSEATSNYEQYF.

In this sample, this clone turned up once. The V and J genes are TRBV5-8 and TRBJ2-7; D gene uncertain. CDR3 size: 13 residues. Germline V lookup: CDR1 SGHTS, CDR2 YDEGEE. The V and J ends lost 2 bases and 5 bases respectively, with 11 bases between them. CDR3 sequence reads: CASSFYSSDEQYF. In nucleotides, the CDR3 is TGTGCCAGCAGCTTTTACTCCTCGGACGAGCAGTACTTC.

The V gene is TRBV6-4, the J gene TRBJ1-4, with TRBD1 as a possible D gene (5 bases). This CDR3 is built from 15 residues. V dropped 4 bases and J dropped 7 bases, with 16 bases sitting between them. CDR1 MRHNA and CDR2 SNTAGT come from the germline V gene. CDR3 in amino acids: CASSASGHQAEKLFF. In nucleotides, the CDR3 is TGTGCCAGCAGTGCCTCGGGGCACCAGGCTGAAAAACTGTTTTTT.

The rearrangement joins TRBV4-3 to TRBJ1-3, with D hard to call. The CDR3 totals 15 residues. Germline V CDR1 and CDR2: LGHNA, YSLEER. Trimming removed 0 bases at V and 0 bases at J, with 6 bases between. The CDR3 loop reads CASSQDSGSGNTIYF. CDR3 in DNA: TGCGCCAGCAGCCAAGATTCAGGCTCTGGAAACACCATATATTTT.

In nucleotides, the CDR3 is TGTGCCAGCAGCCGGATTACTGGAAACACCATATATTTT. It specifies CASSRITGNTIYF. The J gene is TRBJ1-3, the V gene TRBV6-6; the D is unclear. In germline, CDR1 is MNHNY, CDR2 SVGAGI (reference sequence). The CDR3 sequence is 13 residues long. The V end was cut by 6 bases, the J end by 2 bases, with 8 bases between.

The J gene is TRBJ1-3, the V gene TRBV19; D is uncertain. Per germline, CDR1 LNHDA and CDR2 SQIVND (reference sequence). Trimming removed 4 bases at V and 3 bases at J, with 10 bases between. This CDR3 has 14 residues. The CDR3 reads CASSRAGLGNTIYF. The CDR3 nucleotides read TGTGCCAGTAGTAGGGCAGGCCTTGGAAACACCATATATTTT. Using reference TRBV19 and TRBJ1-3 for the parts outside the CDR3, the full variable domain is DGGITQSPKYLFRKEGQNVTLSCEQNLNHDAMYWYRQDPGQGLRLIYYSQIVNDFQKGDIAEGYSVSREKKESFPLTVTSAQKNPTAFYLCASSRAGLGNTIYFGEGSWLTVV.

The chain combines TRBV7-3 with TRBJ1-6; D not resolved. V was cut by 2 bases and J by 0 bases, with 5 bases left in between. The CDR3 length is 15 residues. Per germline, CDR1 SGHTA and CDR2 FQGTGA. The CDR3 coding sequence is TGTGCCAGCAGCTTAGGCAGCTCCTATAATTCACCCCTCCACTTT. Amino acids: CASSLGSSYNSPLHF.

There are a few counts of this clone. The chain couples TRBV30 to TRBJ1-1; the D is unclear. Germline V gives CDR1 GTSNPN, CDR2 SVGIG (reference sequence). Trimming took 8 bases from V and 8 from J, leaving 15 bases between them. The CDR3 has 11 amino acids. The CDR3 reads CALGELDEAFF. CDR3 sequence (DNA): TGTGCCCTCGGAGAGTTAGACGAAGCTTTCTTT.

In its sample, this clone was seen a few times. This rearrangement joins TRBV5-5 to TRBJ2-7; 11 bases agree with TRBD2. CDR1 and CDR2 (germline): SGHKS, YYEKEE (reference sequence). V lost 0 bases to trimming and J lost 4 bases; unmatched junction nucleotides: 6. This CDR3 spans 16 amino acids. This CDR3 reads CASSLGLAGLGYEQYF. CDR3 DNA: TGTGCCAGCAGCTTGGGACTAGCGGGGCTGGGTTACGAGCAGTACTTC. The complete variable domain, with remaining parts taken from reference TRBV5-5 and TRBJ2-7, reads DAGVTQSPTHLIKTRGQQVTLRCSPISGHKSVSWYQQVLGQGPQFIFQYYEKEERGRGNFPDRFSARQFPNYSSELNVNALLLGDSALYLCASSLGLAGLGYEQYFGPGTRLTVT.

This chain connects TRBV19 to TRBJ1-1, with unresolved D. The CDR3 has 17 residues. Trimming took 8 bases from V and 1 from J, leaving 23 bases between them. From germline, CDR1 is LNHDA and CDR2 SQIVND (reference sequence). The CDR3 nucleotides are TGTGCCAGTCACCAAAGTATAGGTATCCGAAAGAACACTGAAGCTTTCTTT. It specifies CASHQSIGIRKNTEAFF.